A single sample is the source of the 19 T cell receptor beta chains below, sequenced in a study of cytomegalovirus exposure and HLA in healthy donors. Generated by immunoSEQ multiplex PCR, the TCRdb table keeps only in-frame clones and is missing some. This sample has around 94,000 clones, with about 95% found just once. Sequences were obtained from PBMCs. These receptors originate from a woman under 30 in good health and CMV-seronegative.

The J gene is TRBJ2-7, the V gene TRBV7-9; tentatively, D is TRBD2 (7 bases). The CDR3 spans 16 residues. Germline V gene sequence: CDR1 SEHNR, CDR2 FQNEAQ (reference sequence). Trimming removed 5 bases from V and 0 bases from J, with 17 bases in between. The chain's CDR3 is CASSRISGGSSYEQYF. CDR3 nucleotides: TGTGCCAGCAGCCGAATCTCGGGGGGCTCCTCCTACGAGCAGTACTTC.

This clone turned up a few times. The chain joins TRBV27 to TRBJ1-2; TRBD1 is a possible D gene (5 bases). The CDR3 runs 13 residues. Trimming removed 5 bases at V and 4 bases at J, with 11 bases between. Germline loops: CDR1 MNHEY, CDR2 SMNVEV (reference sequence). CDR3 bases: TGTGCCAGCAGTAGCGGGGGGACCTATGGCTACACCTTC. It yields the protein CASSSGGTYGYTF.

The chain links TRBV30 to TRBJ2-1; TRBD2 matches 12 bases. Looked up from germline, CDR1 is GTSNPN and CDR2 is SVGIG (reference sequence). V was clipped by 0 bases and J by 7 bases; unmatched bases: 10. CDR3 length: 17 residues. CDR3 sequence (DNA): TGTGCCTGGAGTGTAGGTCTCGCTAGCGGGAGGGCTAATGAGCAGTTCTTC. Its translation: CAWSVGLASGRANEQFF.

The chain has TRBV7-6 and TRBJ2-1; tentative D call: TRBD2 (6 bases). Germline V gene sequence: CDR1 SGHVS, CDR2 FNYEAQ. This CDR3 region has 17 residues. V dropped 1 base and J dropped 6 bases, with 19 bases sitting between them. CDR3 amino acids: CASSLVDRLGYGNEQFF. CDR3 sequence (DNA): TGTGCCAGCAGCTTAGTGGATCGACTAGGATATGGCAATGAGCAGTTCTTC.

V and J are TRBV6-5 and TRBJ2-3, with a tentative D call TRBD2 (5 bases). Looked up from germline, CDR1 is MNHEY and CDR2 is SVGAGI. Trimming shortened V by 5 bases and J by 5 bases, and 14 bases separated the two germline ends. The CDR3 has 14 residues. The CDR3 DNA reads as TGTGCCAGCAGTAGGACTGGCTTGAGAGATACGCAGTATTTT. Translation gives CASSRTGLRDTQYF.

This clone was recorded only once. This chain connects TRBV27 to TRBJ1-2; TRBD1 agrees at 7 bases. The CDR3 runs to 13 residues. After removal of 5 bases from V and 4 bases from J, the junction contained 4 bases not matched to a gene. The germline V gene encodes CDR1 MNHEY and CDR2 SMNVEV (reference sequence). The CDR3 region is CASSPGTVYGYTF. The CDR3 coding sequence is TGTGCCAGCAGTCCAGGGACAGTCTATGGCTACACCTTC.

The chain couples TRBV29-1 to TRBJ2-5; possibly TRBD2 for D (5 bases). This CDR3 spans 13 amino acids. Germline loops: CDR1 SQVTM, CDR2 ANQGSEA. The germline V and J ends were trimmed by 2 bases and 5 bases, with 12 bases remaining between them. CDR3 protein: CSVEMRERETQYF. The CDR3 DNA follows: TGCAGCGTTGAAATGAGGGAGAGGGAGACCCAGTACTTC.

This clone was detected only once. This chain links TRBV6-1 with TRBJ2-7, with TRBD1 identical over 9 bases. Germline assignment: CDR1 MNHNS and CDR2 SASEGT. The V and J ends lost 4 bases and 1 base, in that order; junction bases with no gene match: 8. There are 16 residues in the CDR3. Written as DNA, the CDR3 is TGTGCCAGCAGTGGCTACGACAGGGGGGGATCCTACGAGCAGTACTTC. It translates to CASSGYDRGGSYEQYF.

The CDR3 loop reads CASSVGDSLATDTQYF. CDR3 DNA: TGTGCCAGCAGCGTAGGGGACTCCCTGGCAACAGATACGCAGTATTTT. The chain carries TRBV9 and TRBJ2-3, with D maybe TRBD2 (6 bases). Trimming pared 0 bases from V and 3 bases from J, leaving 14 bases between. CDR3 length equals 16 residues. Per germline, CDR1 SGDLS and CDR2 YYNGEE.

This clone has only one observation. The CDR3 DNA reads as TGTGCCAGCAGCGTAGCCACAGTCGGAACTGAAGCTTTCTTT. Amino acid sequence: CASSVATVGTEAFF. The chain couples TRBV9 to TRBJ1-1; D is unclear. Trimming took 0 bases from V and 5 from J, leaving 11 bases between them. The CDR3 runs to 14 residues. Germline CDR1 reads SGDLS; CDR2 reads YYNGEE.

The chain couples TRBV30 to TRBJ2-7; D is uncertain. V gave up 8 bases and J gave up 2 bases, with 13 bases separating them. Looked up from germline, CDR1 is GTSNPN and CDR2 is SVGIG (reference sequence). This CDR3 is built from 12 residues. As DNA, the CDR3 is TGTGCCGCGAGAGGCGCCACCTACGAGCAGTACTTC. This sequence encodes CAARGATYEQYF. Filled out from reference TRBV30 and TRBJ2-7, the complete variable domain reads SQTIHQWPATLVQPVGSPLSLECTVEGTSNPNLYWYRQAAGRGLQLLFYSVGIGQISSEVPQNLSASRPQDRQFILSSKKLLLSDSGFYLCAARGATYEQYFGPGTRLTVT.

This clone was detected once. The gene calls are TRBV6-1 and TRBJ2-3; no definite D call. The CDR3 contains 13 residues. Trimming removed 7 bases at V and 5 bases at J, with 13 bases between. Germline CDR1 is MNHNS and CDR2 is SASEGT. The CDR3 bases are TGTGCCAGCACTTCCTTAGGCGGAGATACGCAGTATTTT. It translates to CASTSLGGDTQYF.

The V gene is TRBV6-1, the J gene TRBJ2-1, with 9 bases that match TRBD1. The trim removed 7 bases at V and 4 bases at J, leaving 8 bases unmatched. The germline V gene has CDR1 MNHNS and CDR2 SASEGT. This CDR3 comprises 15 residues. The CDR3 DNA reads TGTGCCAGCACTTCGGGACAGGGCCAATACAATGAGCAGTTCTTC. Its protein product is CASTSGQGQYNEQFF.

The chain couples TRBV6-6 to TRBJ1-1, with a possible D match to TRBD1 (5 bases). Germline CDR1 MNHNY, CDR2 SVGAGI (reference sequence). V lost 8 bases, J lost 4 bases, and 11 bases lay in between. The CDR3 consists of 12 residues. CDR3 sequence reads: CASGGGGTEAFF. The CDR3 coding sequence is TGTGCCAGCGGTGGGGGGGGCACTGAAGCTTTCTTT.

V usage is TRBV4-2 and J usage is TRBJ1-2, with D possibly being TRBD1 (5 bases). Germline-derived CDR1 and CDR2 are LGHNA and YNFKEQ. The CDR3 has 13 amino acids. Trimming took off 2 bases at V and 4 bases at J, with 8 bases between the two ends. The CDR3 is CASSQWGGYGYTF. As DNA, the CDR3 is TGTGCCAGCAGCCAATGGGGGGGCTATGGCTACACCTTC.

V is TRBV7-6 and J is TRBJ2-7, with TRBD1 matching 7 bases. The CDR3 spans 15 residues. The germline V gene encodes CDR1 SGHVS and CDR2 FNYEAQ. Trimming removed 5 bases from V and 0 bases from J; junction bases left unmatched: 7. The CDR3 nucleotides read TGTGCCAGCAGCCGGTCCGGGACAGCCTCCTACGAGCAGTACTTC. This gives the protein CASSRSGTASYEQYF.

The rearrangement uses TRBV7-8 and TRBJ1-2; D might be TRBD1 (6 bases). V lost 6 bases to trimming and J lost 4 bases, with 12 bases between them. The CDR3 is 13 amino acids. Germline assignment: CDR1 SGHVS and CDR2 FQNEAQ. The CDR3 is CASSTDRTYGYTF. Written as DNA, the CDR3 is TGTGCCAGCAGTACGGACAGAACCTATGGCTACACCTTC.

This sequence joins TRBV2 and TRBJ1-2; 7 nucleotides match TRBD1. V was pared by 6 bases and J by 2 bases, with 0 bases of the junction left unmatched. CDR3 length: 12 residues. Per germline, CDR1 SNHLY and CDR2 FYNNEI. The CDR3 spells CASRGQNYGYTF. CDR3 DNA sequence: TGTGCCAGCAGGGGACAGAACTATGGCTACACCTTC.

This clone has a single count. The gene calls are TRBV2 and TRBJ1-5; D might be TRBD1 (5 bases). Between the trimmed V and J ends, which lost 6 bases and 1 base, there was a span of 13 bases. Germline values: CDR1 SNHLY, CDR2 FYNNEI. The CDR3 loop spans 15 amino acids. The CDR3 loop reads CASRASGYSNQPQHF. In nucleotides, the CDR3 is TGTGCCAGCAGGGCCTCAGGGTACAGCAATCAGCCCCAGCATTTT.